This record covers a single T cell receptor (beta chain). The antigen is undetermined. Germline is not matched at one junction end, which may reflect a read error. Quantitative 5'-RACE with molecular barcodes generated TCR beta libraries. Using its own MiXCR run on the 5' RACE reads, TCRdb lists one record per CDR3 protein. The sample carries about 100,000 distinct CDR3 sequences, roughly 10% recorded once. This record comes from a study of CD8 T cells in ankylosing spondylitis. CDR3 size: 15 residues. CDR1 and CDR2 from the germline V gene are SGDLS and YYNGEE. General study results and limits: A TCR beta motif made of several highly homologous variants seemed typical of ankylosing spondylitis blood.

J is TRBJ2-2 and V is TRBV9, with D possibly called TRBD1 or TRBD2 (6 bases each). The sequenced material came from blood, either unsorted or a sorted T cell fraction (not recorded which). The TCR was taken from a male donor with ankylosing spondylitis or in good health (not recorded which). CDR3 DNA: TGTGCCAGCAGCGGAGGGGGGACGAAGACCGGGGAGCTGTTTTTT. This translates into CASSGGGTKTGELFF.